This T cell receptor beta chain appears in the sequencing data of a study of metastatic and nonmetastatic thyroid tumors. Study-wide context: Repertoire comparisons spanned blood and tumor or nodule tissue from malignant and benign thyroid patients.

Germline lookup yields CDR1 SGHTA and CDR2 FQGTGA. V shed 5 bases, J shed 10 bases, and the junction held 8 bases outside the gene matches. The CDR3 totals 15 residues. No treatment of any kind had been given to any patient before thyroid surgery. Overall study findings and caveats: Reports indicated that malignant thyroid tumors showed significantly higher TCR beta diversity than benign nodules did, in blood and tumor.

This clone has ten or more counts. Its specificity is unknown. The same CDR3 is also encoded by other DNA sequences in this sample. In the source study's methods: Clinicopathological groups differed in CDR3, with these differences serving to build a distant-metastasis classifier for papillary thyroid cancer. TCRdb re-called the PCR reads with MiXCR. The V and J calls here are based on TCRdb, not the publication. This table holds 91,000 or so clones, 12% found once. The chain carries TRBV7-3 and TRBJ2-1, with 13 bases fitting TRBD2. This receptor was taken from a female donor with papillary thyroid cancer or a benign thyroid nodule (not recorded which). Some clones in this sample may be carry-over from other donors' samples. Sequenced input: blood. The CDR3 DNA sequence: TGTGCCAGCAGCCCGCGACTAGCGGGAGGTAACGAGCAGTTCTTC. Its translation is CASSPRLAGGNEQFF.